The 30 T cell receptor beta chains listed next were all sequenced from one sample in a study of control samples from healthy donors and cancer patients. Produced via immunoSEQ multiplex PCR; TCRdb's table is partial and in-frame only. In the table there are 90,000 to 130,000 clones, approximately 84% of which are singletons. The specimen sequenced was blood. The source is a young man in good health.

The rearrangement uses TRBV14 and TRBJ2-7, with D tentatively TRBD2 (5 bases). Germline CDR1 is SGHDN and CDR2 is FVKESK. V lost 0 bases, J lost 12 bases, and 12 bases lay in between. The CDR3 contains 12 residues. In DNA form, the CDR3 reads TGTGCCAGCAGCCAAGATCGGGGTCCCCGGTACGTC. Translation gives CASSQDRGPRYV.

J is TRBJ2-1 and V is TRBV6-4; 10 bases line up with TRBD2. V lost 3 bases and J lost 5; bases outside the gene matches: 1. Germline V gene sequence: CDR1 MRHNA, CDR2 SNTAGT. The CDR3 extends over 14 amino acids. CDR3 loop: CASSEAGGHNEQFF. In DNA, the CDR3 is TGTGCCAGCAGTGAAGCGGGGGGGCACAATGAGCAGTTCTTC.

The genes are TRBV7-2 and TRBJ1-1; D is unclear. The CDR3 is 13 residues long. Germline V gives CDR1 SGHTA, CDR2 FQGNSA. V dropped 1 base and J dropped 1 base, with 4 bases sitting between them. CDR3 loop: CASSLVGNTEAFF. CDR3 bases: TGTGCCAGCAGCTTAGTTGGGAACACTGAAGCTTTCTTT.

The CDR3 DNA reads TGTGCCAGCAGCTTGGTACCGGGAAACACCGGGGAGCTGTTTTTT. The encoded protein is CASSLVPGNTGELFF. The genes are TRBV5-4 and TRBJ2-2; D may be TRBD2 (5 bases). Germline assignment: CDR1 SGHNT and CDR2 YYREEE (reference sequence). V was clipped by 0 bases and J by 2 bases, with 8 bases between them. CDR3 length: 15 amino acids.

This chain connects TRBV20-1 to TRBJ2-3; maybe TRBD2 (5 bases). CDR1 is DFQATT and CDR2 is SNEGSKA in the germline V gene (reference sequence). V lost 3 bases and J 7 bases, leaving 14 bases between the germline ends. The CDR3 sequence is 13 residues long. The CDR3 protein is CSASNSGSNTQYF. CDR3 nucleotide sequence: TGCAGTGCTAGTAACAGCGGTTCGAATACGCAGTATTTT.

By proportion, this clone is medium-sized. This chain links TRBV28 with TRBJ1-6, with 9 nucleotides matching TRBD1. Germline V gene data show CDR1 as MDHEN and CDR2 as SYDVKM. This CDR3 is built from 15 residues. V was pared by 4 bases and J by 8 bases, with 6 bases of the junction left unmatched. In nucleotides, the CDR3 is TGTGCCAGCAGTTCCTCCGGGACAGGGTATTCACCCCTCCACTTT. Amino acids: CASSSSGTGYSPLHF.

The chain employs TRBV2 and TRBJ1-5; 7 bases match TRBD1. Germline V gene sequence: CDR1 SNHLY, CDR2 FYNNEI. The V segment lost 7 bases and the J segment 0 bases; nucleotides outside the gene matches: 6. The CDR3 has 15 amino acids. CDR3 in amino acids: CASKGGLGSNQPQHF. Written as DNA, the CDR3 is TGTGCCAGCAAAGGGGGCCTGGGTAGCAATCAGCCCCAGCATTTT.

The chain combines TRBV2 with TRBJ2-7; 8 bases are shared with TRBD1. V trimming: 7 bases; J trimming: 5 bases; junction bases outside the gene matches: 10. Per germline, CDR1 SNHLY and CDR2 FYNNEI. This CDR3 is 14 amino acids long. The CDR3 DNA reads TGTGCCAGCACCCTAGGGGACAGGATGAACGAGCAGTACTTC. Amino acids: CASTLGDRMNEQYF.

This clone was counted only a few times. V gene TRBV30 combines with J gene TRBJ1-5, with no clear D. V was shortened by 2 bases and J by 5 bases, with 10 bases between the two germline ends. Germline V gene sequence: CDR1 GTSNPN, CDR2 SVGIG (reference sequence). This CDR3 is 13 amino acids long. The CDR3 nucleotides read TGTGCCTGGAGTCGTTGGGGAGATCAGCCCCAGCATTTT. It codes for CAWSRWGDQPQHF.

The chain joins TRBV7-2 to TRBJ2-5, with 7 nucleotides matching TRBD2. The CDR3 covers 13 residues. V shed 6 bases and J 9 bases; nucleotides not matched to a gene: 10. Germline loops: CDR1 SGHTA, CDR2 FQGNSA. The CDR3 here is CASSTSTAGSQYF. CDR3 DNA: TGTGCCAGCAGTACGTCCACAGCGGGGTCCCAGTACTTC.

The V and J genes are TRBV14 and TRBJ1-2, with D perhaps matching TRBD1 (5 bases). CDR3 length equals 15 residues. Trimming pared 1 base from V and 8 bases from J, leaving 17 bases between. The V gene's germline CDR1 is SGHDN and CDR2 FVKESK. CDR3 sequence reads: CASSQVDSSPRGYTF. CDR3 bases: TGTGCCAGCAGCCAAGTCGACAGCAGCCCTCGAGGCTACACCTTC.

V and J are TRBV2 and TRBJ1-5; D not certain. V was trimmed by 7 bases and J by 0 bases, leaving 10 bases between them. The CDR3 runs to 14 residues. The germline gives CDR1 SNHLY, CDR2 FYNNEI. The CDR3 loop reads CASTATYSNQPQHF. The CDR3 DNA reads TGTGCCAGCACAGCAACCTATAGCAATCAGCCCCAGCATTTT.

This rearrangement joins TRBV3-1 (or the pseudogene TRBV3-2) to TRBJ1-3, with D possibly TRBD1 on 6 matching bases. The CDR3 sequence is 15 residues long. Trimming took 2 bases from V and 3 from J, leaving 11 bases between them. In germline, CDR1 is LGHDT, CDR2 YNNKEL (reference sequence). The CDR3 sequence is CASSQRDRRGNTIYF. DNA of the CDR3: TGTGCCAGCAGCCAAAGAGACAGGCGTGGAAACACCATATATTTT.

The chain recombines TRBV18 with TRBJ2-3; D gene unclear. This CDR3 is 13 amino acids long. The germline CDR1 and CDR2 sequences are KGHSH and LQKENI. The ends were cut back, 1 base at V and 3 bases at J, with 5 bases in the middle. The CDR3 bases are TGTGCCAGCTCACCACGAGTTACAGATACGCAGTATTTT. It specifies CASSPRVTDTQYF.

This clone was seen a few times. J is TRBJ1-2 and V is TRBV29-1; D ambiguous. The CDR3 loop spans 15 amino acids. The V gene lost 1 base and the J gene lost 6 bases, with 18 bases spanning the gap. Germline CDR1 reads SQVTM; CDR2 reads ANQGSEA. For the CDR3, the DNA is TGCAGCGTTGAAGGGGATTGGGCAGAAAGGGATGGCTACACCTTC. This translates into CSVEGDWAERDGYTF. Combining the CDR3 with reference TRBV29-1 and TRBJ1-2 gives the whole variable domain SAVISQKPSRDICQRGTSLTIQCQVDSQVTMMFWYRQQPGQSLTLIATANQGSEATYESGFVIDKFPISRPNLTFSTLTVSNMSPEDSSIYLCSVEGDWAERDGYTFGSGTRLTVV.

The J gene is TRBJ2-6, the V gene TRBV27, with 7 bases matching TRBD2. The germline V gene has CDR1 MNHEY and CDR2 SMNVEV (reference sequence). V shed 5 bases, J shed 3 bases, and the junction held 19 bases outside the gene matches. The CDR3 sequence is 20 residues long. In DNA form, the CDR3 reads TGTGCCAGCAGTCCCCTGGGGAGGGGCCGTGCCGCTGGTGGGGCCAACGTCCTGACTTTC. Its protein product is CASSPLGRGRAAGGANVLTF.

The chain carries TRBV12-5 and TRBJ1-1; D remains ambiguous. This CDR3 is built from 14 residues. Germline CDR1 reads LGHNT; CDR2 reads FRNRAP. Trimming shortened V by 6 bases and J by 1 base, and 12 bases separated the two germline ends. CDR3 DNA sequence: TGTGCTAGTGGCTTAGCCCTAGGGAACACTGAAGCTTTCTTT. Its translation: CASGLALGNTEAFF.

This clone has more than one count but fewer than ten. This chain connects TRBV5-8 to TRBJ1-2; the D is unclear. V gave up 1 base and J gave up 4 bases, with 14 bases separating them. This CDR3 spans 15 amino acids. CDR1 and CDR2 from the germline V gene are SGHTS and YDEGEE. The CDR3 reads CASSLRRGSLYGYTF. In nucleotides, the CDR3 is TGTGCCAGCAGCTTGAGGAGAGGTTCCCTCTATGGCTACACCTTC. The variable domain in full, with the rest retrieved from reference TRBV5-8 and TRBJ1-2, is EAGVTQSPTHLIKTRGQQATLRCSPISGHTSVYWYQQALGLGLQFLLWYDEGEERNRGNFPPRFSGRQFPNYSSELNVNALELEDSALYLCASSLRRGSLYGYTFGSGTRLTVV.

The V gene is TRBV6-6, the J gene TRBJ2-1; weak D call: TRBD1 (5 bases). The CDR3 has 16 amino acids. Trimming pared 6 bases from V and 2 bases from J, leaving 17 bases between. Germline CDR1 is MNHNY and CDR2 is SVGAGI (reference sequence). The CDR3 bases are TGTGCCAGCAGCCCAAGGGGTTCGGACACCTACAATGAGCAGTTCTTC. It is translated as CASSPRGSDTYNEQFF.

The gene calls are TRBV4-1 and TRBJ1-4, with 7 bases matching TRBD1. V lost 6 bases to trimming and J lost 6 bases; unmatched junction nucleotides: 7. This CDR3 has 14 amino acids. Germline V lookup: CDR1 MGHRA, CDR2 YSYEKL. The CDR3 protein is CASRSQGEYEKLFF. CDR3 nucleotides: TGCGCCAGCAGGTCCCAGGGGGAATATGAAAAACTGTTTTTT.

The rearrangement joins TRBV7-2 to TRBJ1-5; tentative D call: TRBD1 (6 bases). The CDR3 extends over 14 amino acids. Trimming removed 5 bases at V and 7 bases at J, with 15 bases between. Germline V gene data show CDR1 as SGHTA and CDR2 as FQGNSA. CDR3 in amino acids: CASSPTGFGQPQHF. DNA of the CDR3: TGTGCCAGCAGCCCCACAGGGTTTGGACAGCCCCAGCATTTT.

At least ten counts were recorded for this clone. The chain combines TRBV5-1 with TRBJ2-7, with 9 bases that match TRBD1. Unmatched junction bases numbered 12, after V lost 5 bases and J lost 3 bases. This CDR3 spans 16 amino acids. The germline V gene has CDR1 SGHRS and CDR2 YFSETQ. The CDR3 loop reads CASSLQPGQGYYEQYF. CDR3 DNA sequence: TGCGCCAGCAGTCTCCAACCAGGACAGGGGTACTACGAGCAGTACTTC.

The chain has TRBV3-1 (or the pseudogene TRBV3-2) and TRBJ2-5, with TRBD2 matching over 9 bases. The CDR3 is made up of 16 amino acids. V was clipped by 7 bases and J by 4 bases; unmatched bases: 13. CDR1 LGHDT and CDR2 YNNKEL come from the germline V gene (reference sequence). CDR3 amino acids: CASTRWGGGAGETQYF. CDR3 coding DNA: TGTGCCAGCACCCGCTGGGGCGGGGGGGCCGGAGAGACCCAGTACTTC.

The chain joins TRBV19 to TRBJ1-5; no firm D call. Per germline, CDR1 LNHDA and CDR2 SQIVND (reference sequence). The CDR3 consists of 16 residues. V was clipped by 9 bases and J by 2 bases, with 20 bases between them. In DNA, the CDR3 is TGTGCCAGCTCATCCCAAGAGGGCAAGGGCAATCAGCCCCAGCATTTT. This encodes CASSSQEGKGNQPQHF. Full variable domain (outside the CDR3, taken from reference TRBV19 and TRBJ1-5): DGGITQSPKYLFRKEGQNVTLSCEQNLNHDAMYWYRQDPGQGLRLIYYSQIVNDFQKGDIAEGYSVSREKKESFPLTVTSAQKNPTAFYLCASSSQEGKGNQPQHFGDGTRLSIL.

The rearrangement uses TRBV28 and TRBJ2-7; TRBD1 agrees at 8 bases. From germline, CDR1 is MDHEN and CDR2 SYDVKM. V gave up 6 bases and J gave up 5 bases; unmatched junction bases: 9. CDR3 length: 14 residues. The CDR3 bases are TGTGCCAGCAGGCCGGGACAGGCATGGAACGAGCAGTACTTC. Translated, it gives CASRPGQAWNEQYF. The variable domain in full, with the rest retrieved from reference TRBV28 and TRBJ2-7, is DVKVTQSSRYLVKRTGEKVFLECVQDMDHENMFWYRQDPGLGLRLIYFSYDVKMKEKGDIPEGYSVSREKKERFSLILESASTNQTSMYLCASRPGQAWNEQYFGPGTRLTVT.

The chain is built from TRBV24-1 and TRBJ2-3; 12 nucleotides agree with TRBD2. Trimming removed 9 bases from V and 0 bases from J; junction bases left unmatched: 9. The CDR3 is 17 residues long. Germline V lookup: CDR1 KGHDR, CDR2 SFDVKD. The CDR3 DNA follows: TGTGCCACCTCCGGGGGACTAGCGGGTTTTAGCACAGATACGCAGTATTTT. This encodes CATSGGLAGFSTDTQYF.

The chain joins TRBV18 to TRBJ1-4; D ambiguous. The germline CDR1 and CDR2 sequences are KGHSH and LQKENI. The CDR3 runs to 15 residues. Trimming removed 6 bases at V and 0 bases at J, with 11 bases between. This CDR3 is CASSQPLTTNEKLFF. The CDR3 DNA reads TGTGCCAGCTCGCAGCCCCTTACAACTAATGAAAAACTGTTTTTT.

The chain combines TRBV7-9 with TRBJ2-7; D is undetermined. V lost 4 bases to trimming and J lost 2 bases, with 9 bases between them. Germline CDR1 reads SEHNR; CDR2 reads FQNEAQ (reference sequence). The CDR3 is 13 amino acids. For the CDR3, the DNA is TGTGCCAGCAGCTCGGATCCTACCTACGAGCAGTACGTC. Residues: CASSSDPTYEQYV.

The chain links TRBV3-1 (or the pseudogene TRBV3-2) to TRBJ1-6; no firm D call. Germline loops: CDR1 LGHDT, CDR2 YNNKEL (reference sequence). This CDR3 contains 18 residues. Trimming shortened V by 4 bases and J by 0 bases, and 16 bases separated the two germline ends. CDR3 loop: CASSPRAGQSSYNSPLHF. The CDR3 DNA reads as TGTGCCAGCAGCCCCCGGGCAGGCCAGAGCTCCTATAATTCACCCCTCCACTTT.

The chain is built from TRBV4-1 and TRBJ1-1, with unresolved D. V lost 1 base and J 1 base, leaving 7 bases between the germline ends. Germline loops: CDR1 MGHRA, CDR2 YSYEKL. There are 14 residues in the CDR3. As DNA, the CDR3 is TGCGCCAGCAGCCAAGGTTCCAGGAACACTGAAGCTTTCTTT. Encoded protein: CASSQGSRNTEAFF.